This entry features one T cell receptor beta chain sequence. Using immunoSEQ multiplex PCR, the repertoire was profiled, and TCRdb retains in-frame clones only, with some absent. Among some 69,000 clones listed, roughly 88% were seen once. The entry originates in a study of OX40 agonist ivuxolimab in advanced cancers. Study background: It was permissible to have had prior anti-PD-1, anti-PD-L1 or anti-CTLA-4 therapy, and approximately 41% had some.

This receptor was obtained from an adult with an advanced solid tumor such as melanoma, head and neck, liver or kidney cancer. The material sequenced was CD4+ or CD8+ T cells sorted from blood, taken in a trial of the OX40 agonist ivuxolimab.

The CDR3 sequence: CASSEGHPGTEAFF. The CDR3 DNA reads as TGCGCCAGCAGTGAGGGACACCCGGGGACTGAAGCTTTCTTT. The chain carries TRBV10-1 and TRBJ1-1; tentative D call: TRBD1 (5 bases). Trimming left V 2 bases short and J 5 bases short, with 12 bases between. This CDR3 region has 14 residues. CDR1 is WNHNN, CDR2 SYGVQD, per germline (reference sequence).